This is a list of T cell receptor beta chains from one sample in a study of blood T cell repertoires in COVID-19. Repertoires were generated with immunoSEQ multiplex PCR, while TCRdb's copy carries only in-frame clones and drops some. This table holds about 180,000 clones, around 90% found once. What was sequenced was PBMCs or T cells enriched from blood (not recorded which). The origin of the receptors is a young woman who had recovered from COVID-19. CDR3s include the opening cysteine and the closing phenylalanine or tryptophan. A D gene is named only where the DNA matches it firmly. The listing skips clone size in some rows; elsewhere it reads once, few, many or a size class.

d_gene | j_gene | v_gene | abundance | CDR3aa | CDR3nt
- | TRBJ2-7 | TRBV6-5 | - | CASSLSYWGDRNEQYF | TGTGCCAGCAGTTTGAGTTACTGGGGCGACCGAAACGAGCAGTACTTC
TRBD2 | TRBJ2-2 | TRBV30 | - | CAWTGTSGTGELFF | TGTGCCTGGACTGGGACTAGCGGGACCGGGGAGCTGTTTTTT
TRBD1 | TRBJ2-1 | TRBV10-2 | - | CASSGHRDRGDNEQFF | TGCGCCAGCAGTGGGCACCGGGACAGGGGGGACAATGAGCAGTTCTTC
TRBD2 | TRBJ2-1 | TRBV7-3 | - | CASSARLAGHNEQFF | TGTGCCAGCAGCGCCAGACTAGCGGGGCACAATGAGCAGTTCTTC
TRBD1 | TRBJ2-7 | TRBV5-6 | - | CASSSDRGRLGHEQYF | TGTGCCAGCAGCTCGGACAGGGGGCGCTTGGGCCACGAGCAGTACTTC
TRBD1 | TRBJ2-7 | TRBV5-4 | - | CVPGGDRGDF | TGTGTCCCTGGGGGGGACAGGGGGGACTTC
- | TRBJ1-2 | TRBV29-1 | - | CSGGGTDYTF | TGCAGCGGAGGCGGTACCGACTACACCTTC
- | TRBJ2-3 | TRBV6-4 | - | CASSDTGLSATQYF | TGTGCCAGCAGTGACACGGGACTTTCGGCTACGCAGTATTTT
- | TRBJ1-5 | TRBV6-5 | - | CASHRVESNQPQHF | TGTGCCAGCCACAGGGTAGAGAGCAATCAGCCCCAGCATTTT
- | TRBJ2-3 | TRBV6-5 | - | CASSYSRGGRTDTQYF | TGTGCCAGCAGTTACTCGAGAGGGGGACGTACAGATACGCAGTATTTT
TRBD1 | TRBJ1-1 | TRBV2 | - | CASLWPGQGMSRSTEAFF | TGTGCCAGCCTTTGGCCGGGACAGGGGATGTCTAGGTCCACTGAAGCTTTCTTT
TRBD2 | TRBJ2-7 | TRBV30 | - | CACGLAGYEQYF | TGTGCCTGCGGACTAGCGGGATACGAGCAGTACTTC
- | TRBJ1-1 | TRBV12-3/TRBV12-4 | - | CASSLTANTEAFF | TGTGCCAGCAGCCTGACAGCTAACACTGAAGCTTTCTTT
- | TRBJ2-2 | TRBV5-1 | - | CASSPGQGGTGELFF | TGCGCCAGCAGCCCCGGACAGGGAGGGACCGGGGAGCTGTTTTTT
- | TRBJ1-3 | TRBV29-1 | - | CSPHDLVRNTIYF | TGCAGCCCCCATGACCTAGTCCGAAACACCATATATTTT
TRBD1 | TRBJ1-4 | TRBV7-9 | - | CASRPTGPEKLFF | TGTGCCAGCAGACCGACAGGGCCTGAAAAACTGTTTTTT
TRBD2 | TRBJ2-7 | TRBV5-5 | - | CASFVDASGDEQYF | TGTGCCAGCTTCGTTGATGCTAGCGGGGACGAGCAGTACTTC
- | TRBJ1-5 | TRBV2 | - | CASSRLNQPQHF | TGTGCCAGCAGCAGACTGAATCAGCCCCAGCATTTT
- | TRBJ1-5 | TRBV5-8 | - | CASSRNRVSRQPQHF | TGTGCCAGCAGCCGAAACAGGGTATCACGGCAGCCCCAGCATTTT
- | TRBJ1-1 | TRBV5-1 | - | CASSLSGPNTEAFF | TGCGCCAGCAGCTTGTCGGGTCCCAACACTGAAGCTTTCTTT
TRBD1 | TRBJ2-2 | TRBV27 | - | CASTYDRGRTGELFF | TGTGCCAGCACTTACGACAGGGGGCGCACCGGGGAGCTGTTTTTT
TRBD1 | TRBJ1-1 | TRBV7-2 | - | CASSRDRGRQAEAFF | TGTGCCAGCAGCCGGGACAGGGGGCGCCAAGCTGAAGCTTTCTTT
- | TRBJ1-5 | TRBV5-6 | - | CASSPGTGSNQPQHF | TGTGCCAGCAGCCCGGGCACAGGGAGCAATCAGCCCCAGCATTTT
TRBD1 | TRBJ1-2 | TRBV19 | - | CASSDSRDRAHGYTF | TGTGCCAGTAGTGACTCCCGGGACAGGGCGCATGGCTACACCTTC
TRBD2 | TRBJ2-7 | TRBV4-2 | once | CASSQDLTSGGYEQYF | TGTGCCAGCAGCCAAGATTTGACTAGCGGGGGATACGAGCAGTACTTC
TRBD2 | TRBJ2-7 | TRBV27 | - | CASTSGNPPYEQYF | TGTGCCAGCACGAGCGGGAACCCCCCCTACGAGCAGTACTTC
- | TRBJ2-2 | TRBV28 | - | CASSFANTGELFF | TGTGCCAGCAGTTTCGCGAACACCGGGGAGCTGTTTTTT
TRBD2 | TRBJ2-3 | TRBV19 | - | CASSTGSGTSGRAGRDTQYF | TGTGCCAGTAGTACAGGCTCCGGGACTAGCGGGAGGGCCGGAAGAGATACGCAGTATTTT
- | TRBJ2-1 | TRBV5-5 | - | CASSSWKWGSSYNEQFF | TGTGCCAGCAGCTCATGGAAGTGGGGCAGCTCCTACAATGAGCAGTTCTTC
TRBD2 | TRBJ2-7 | TRBV5-1 | - | CASSLGLAGGLSYEQYF | TGCGCCAGCAGCTTGGGGTTAGCGGGAGGCCTCTCCTACGAGCAGTACTTC
- | TRBJ2-7 | TRBV2 | - | CASSVIAIEQYF | TGTGCCAGCAGTGTAATAGCCATCGAGCAGTACTTC
- | TRBJ2-2 | TRBV19 | - | CATGMKDTGELFF | TGTGCCACAGGGATGAAGGACACCGGGGAGCTGTTTTTT
TRBD2 | TRBJ2-3 | TRBV10-1 | - | CASSGGLATDTQYF | TGCGCCAGCAGTGGGGGACTAGCGACAGATACGCAGTATTTT
TRBD1 | TRBJ2-1 | TRBV7-6 | once | CASSPPGTAINEQFF | TGTGCCAGCAGCCCCCCCGGGACAGCGATTAATGAGCAGTTCTTC
- | TRBJ1-2 | TRBV7-8 | - | CASSLDRAAGVVDGYTF | TGTGCCAGCAGCTTAGATCGGGCTGCAGGGGTAGTGGATGGCTACACCTTC
TRBD1 | TRBJ1-2 | TRBV5-5 | - | CASSPEIQGADGYTF | TGTGCCAGCAGCCCTGAAATCCAGGGGGCTGATGGCTACACCTTC
- | TRBJ2-7 | TRBV6-6 | few | CASSKTPTSYEQYF | TGTGCCAGCAGCAAGACACCCACATCTTACGAGCAGTACTTC
- | TRBJ2-6 | TRBV19 | - | CASTPGSGANVLTF | TGTGCCAGTACCCCGGGGTCTGGGGCCAACGTCCTGACTTTC
TRBD1 | TRBJ1-2 | TRBV5-1 | few | CASSITTGANYGYTF | TGCGCCAGCAGCATTACGACAGGGGCGAACTATGGCTACACCTTC
- | TRBJ2-3 | TRBV2 | - | CASRGGAQADTQYF | TGTGCCAGCAGGGGCGGGGCGCAAGCAGATACGCAGTATTTT
- | TRBJ1-5 | TRBV10-2 | - | CASSESPTELNQPQHF | TGCGCCAGCAGTGAGAGCCCGACAGAGCTCAATCAGCCCCAGCATTTT
- | TRBJ2-7 | TRBV10-1 | - | CASSDPVGEQYF | TGCGCCAGCAGTGATCCGGTCGGGGAGCAGTACTTC
TRBD2 | TRBJ2-3 | TRBV10-2 | - | CASSEYGTSGWRPDTQYF | TGCGCCAGCAGTGAGTATGGAACTAGCGGGTGGAGACCAGATACGCAGTATTTT
- | TRBJ1-1 | TRBV10-2 | few | CASSPGLGAFF | TGCGCCAGCAGTCCGGGACTGGGTGCTTTCTTT
- | TRBJ2-1 | TRBV9 | - | CASSVGGQTYNEQFF | TGTGCCAGCAGCGTAGGTGGCCAAACCTACAATGAGCAGTTCTTC
- | TRBJ2-3 | TRBV25-1 | - | CASSESADTQYF | TGTGCCAGCAGTGAATCTGCGGATACGCAGTATTTT
TRBD2 | TRBJ2-7 | TRBV7-9 | once | CASSSLDIAGGRSYEQYF | TGTGCCAGCAGCTCGCTAGATATAGCGGGGGGCCGGAGCTACGAGCAGTACTTC
- | TRBJ1-1 | TRBV7-9 | - | CASSLDNGLTEAFF | TGTGCCAGCAGCTTAGACAATGGCCTCACTGAAGCTTTCTTT
- | TRBJ2-3 | TRBV11-3 | - | CASSLRGPYGDLGTDTQYF | TGTGCCAGCAGCTTACGGGGCCCTTATGGGGACTTAGGCACAGATACGCAGTATTTT
TRBD1 | TRBJ1-1 | TRBV7-9 | - | CASSSAPGQATNTEAFF | TGTGCCAGCAGCTCCGCACCGGGACAGGCCACGAACACTGAAGCTTTCTTT
- | TRBJ2-7 | TRBV6-2/TRBV6-3 | - | CASSPTGTYEQYF | TGTGCCAGCAGTCCCACCGGTACCTACGAGCAGTACTTC
TRBD1 | TRBJ1-1 | TRBV29-1 | - | CSVQIQGLNTEAFF | TGCAGCGTTCAAATACAGGGGCTCAACACTGAAGCTTTCTTT
- | TRBJ1-5 | TRBV7-8 | - | CASSWAQGFEQPQHF | TGTGCCAGCAGCTGGGCCCAGGGTTTCGAGCAGCCCCAGCATTTT